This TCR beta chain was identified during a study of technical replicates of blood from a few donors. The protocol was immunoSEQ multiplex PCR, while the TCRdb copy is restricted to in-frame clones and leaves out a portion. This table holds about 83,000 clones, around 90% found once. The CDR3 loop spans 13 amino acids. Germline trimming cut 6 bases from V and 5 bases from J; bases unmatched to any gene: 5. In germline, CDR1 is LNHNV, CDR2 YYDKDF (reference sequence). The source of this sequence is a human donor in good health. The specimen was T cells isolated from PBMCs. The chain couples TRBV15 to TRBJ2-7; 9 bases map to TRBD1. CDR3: CATRRTGDHEQYF. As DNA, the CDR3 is TGTGCCACCAGAAGGACAGGGGATCACGAGCAGTACTTC.